This is a list of T cell receptor beta chains from one sample in a study of shared clonotypes between healthy human individuals. Assay used: immunoSEQ multiplex PCR; TCRdb lists only in-frame clones, some missing. The repertoire holds approximately 2,300,000 clones, with roughly 92% as singletons. Sequenced: naive CD4+ T cells from PBMCs. These receptors were obtained from a man aged 18-30 years in good health. Some clones in this sample may be carry-over from other donors' samples. CDR3s include the opening cysteine and the closing phenylalanine or tryptophan. A D gene is named only where the DNA matches it firmly. The size of a clone is reported for some rows only, either as once, few or many, or as a class for expanded clones.

j_call d_call v_call clone_size cdr3_aa cdr3_nt
TRBJ2-3 NA TRBV5-5 NA CASSLLVQIWADTQYF TGTGCCAGCAGCTTGCTCGTCCAGATTTGGGCAGATACGCAGTATTTT
TRBJ1-5 TRBD1 TRBV4-3 NA CASSQDNRGSYQPQHF TGCGCCAGCAGCCAAGATAACAGGGGTTCGTACCAGCCCCAGCATTTT
TRBJ1-2 TRBD1 TRBV9 NA CASSPRDSSYGYTF TGTGCCAGCAGCCCCAGGGACAGCAGCTATGGCTACACCTTC
TRBJ1-6 TRBD1 TRBV5-1 NA CASSYSPGQGGSPLHF TGCGCCAGCAGCTATTCTCCGGGACAGGGCGGATCACCCCTCCACTTT
TRBJ1-3 NA TRBV5-4 NA CASSTDSGNTIYF TGTGCCAGCAGTACAGACTCTGGAAACACCATATATTTT
TRBJ2-7 TRBD2 TRBV10-1 NA CASSESTSGRNEQYF TGCGCCAGCAGTGAGTCGACTAGCGGGAGGAACGAGCAGTACTTC
TRBJ2-3 TRBD1 TRBV7-9 NA CASSAQGAQYF TGTGCCAGCAGCGCACAGGGGGCGCAGTATTTT
TRBJ2-1 NA TRBV11-3 NA CASSRTGEAGPEQFF TGTGCCAGCAGCCGGACCGGGGAGGCCGGGCCTGAGCAGTTCTTC
TRBJ2-7 TRBD1 TRBV18 NA CASSPGQGPHEQYF TGTGCCAGCTCGCCAGGACAGGGTCCCCACGAGCAGTACTTC
TRBJ2-1 TRBD2 TRBV5-1 NA CASSRGLAGGNEQFF TGCGCCAGCAGCAGGGGACTAGCGGGAGGCAATGAGCAGTTCTTC
TRBJ2-7 TRBD1 TRBV4-1 once CASSQGLGQGKNEQYF TGCGCCAGCAGCCAAGGTTTGGGACAGGGGAAGAACGAGCAGTACTTC
TRBJ1-4 TRBD1 TRBV7-2 NA CASSYDRGDEKLFF TGTGCCAGCAGCTACGACAGGGGGGATGAAAAACTGTTTTTT
TRBJ1-5 NA TRBV6-1 NA CASILSGQPQHF TGTGCCAGCATACTGAGCGGACAGCCCCAGCATTTT
TRBJ1-1 TRBD1 TRBV19 NA CASSGRQGLTEAFF TGTGCCAGTAGTGGGAGACAGGGTCTTACTGAAGCTTTCTTT
TRBJ2-1 TRBD2 TRBV7-2 NA CASSYHPLAAPTEQFF TGTGCCAGCAGCTATCACCCCCTAGCGGCTCCAACGGAGCAGTTCTTC
TRBJ2-2 NA TRBV7-3 NA CASSLGHNTGELFF TGTGCCAGCAGCCTCGGACATAACACCGGGGAGCTGTTTTTT
TRBJ1-5 NA TRBV28 NA CASRPRGGGNQPQHF TGTGCCAGCAGACCCCGAGGGGGGGGCAATCAGCCCCAGCATTTT
TRBJ2-1 TRBD2 TRBV7-3 NA CASSPYWRGYNEQFF TGTGCCAGCAGCCCCTACTGGCGGGGGTACAATGAGCAGTTCTTC
TRBJ1-1 NA TRBV9 NA CASSLHPLNTEAFF TGTGCCAGCAGCCTACACCCGTTGAACACTGAAGCTTTCTTT
TRBJ2-2 TRBD2 TRBV27 once CASTPRRGNGELFF TGTGCCAGCACCCCCCGGCGGGGGAACGGGGAGCTGTTTTTT
TRBJ1-1 NA TRBV2 NA CASSDLGVEAFF TGTGCCAGCAGTGATTTGGGGGTGGAAGCTTTCTTT
TRBJ2-5 NA TRBV5-1 NA CASSQGSGETQYF TGCGCCAGCAGCCAGGGGTCGGGAGAGACCCAGTACTTC
TRBJ1-4 NA TRBV2 NA CASSLTDNEKLFF TGTGCCAGCAGCCTGACAGATAATGAAAAACTGTTTTTT
TRBJ2-1 TRBD1 TRBV7-2 NA CASSLARTGHNEQFF TGTGCCAGCAGCTTAGCCCGGACAGGGCACAATGAGCAGTTCTTC
TRBJ1-1 NA TRBV7-7 few CASSRGVNTEAFF TGTGCCAGCAGCCGGGGTGTAAACACTGAAGCTTTCTTT
TRBJ2-1 TRBD2 TRBV7-9 NA CASGVGRERNEQFF TGTGCCAGCGGAGTAGGGCGGGAGAGGAATGAGCAGTTCTTC
TRBJ2-3 NA TRBV5-1 NA CATARGITDTQYF TGCGCCACCGCGAGAGGGATCACAGATACGCAGTATTTT
TRBJ1-2 NA TRBV29-1 NA CSVVVHNYGYTF TGCAGCGTTGTAGTCCATAACTATGGCTACACCTTC
TRBJ2-5 TRBD2 TRBV7-7 NA CASSLANGEGETQYF TGTGCCAGCAGCTTGGCGAATGGGGAGGGGGAGACCCAGTACTTC
TRBJ2-1 TRBD2 TRBV11-2 NA CASRTSGSNEQFF TGTGCCAGCAGGACTAGCGGGAGTAATGAGCAGTTCTTC
TRBJ2-1 NA TRBV10-3 NA CAISESGRGNNEQFF TGTGCCATCAGTGAGTCCGGACGAGGTAACAATGAGCAGTTCTTC
TRBJ1-3 NA TRBV10-3 NA CAISESRGGFHLGNTIYF TGTGCCATCAGTGAGTCTAGGGGAGGATTTCACCTCGGAAACACCATATATTTT
TRBJ2-7 NA TRBV18 NA CASSPGRAGYEQYF TGTGCCAGCTCACCAGGGCGGGCCGGCTACGAGCAGTACTTC
TRBJ2-3 NA TRBV11-2 NA CASSFSFPSVDTQYF TGTGCCAGCAGCTTCTCTTTCCCTAGTGTCGATACGCAGTATTTT
TRBJ1-3 TRBD1 TRBV7-9 NA CASRPTGVGGNTIYF TGTGCCAGCAGACCTACAGGGGTGGGGGGAAACACCATATATTTT